The subject of this entry is one TCR beta chain. V lost 4 bases and J lost 2; bases outside the gene matches: 9. Per the germline V gene, CDR1 is SGHRS and CDR2 is YFSETQ. This CDR3 spans 16 amino acids. These data are taken from a study of shared clonotypes between healthy human individuals. At the level of the study: The study enrolled two women and three men aged 18 to 49.

This table comes from immunoSEQ multiplex PCR, and its TCRdb copy is limited to in-frame clones, with some not included. The sample lists about 1.5 million clones, approximately 98% occurring once. Specimen: naive CD4+ T cells sorted from blood. The subset here: CD45RA+ positively selected. The J gene is TRBJ2-7, the V gene TRBV5-1, with 10 bases identical to TRBD1. This clonotype was obtained from a man aged 30 to 45 in good health. The CDR3 spells CASSPQWDRGTYEQYF. In DNA, the CDR3 is TGCGCCAGCAGCCCCCAATGGGACAGGGGCACCTACGAGCAGTACTTC.